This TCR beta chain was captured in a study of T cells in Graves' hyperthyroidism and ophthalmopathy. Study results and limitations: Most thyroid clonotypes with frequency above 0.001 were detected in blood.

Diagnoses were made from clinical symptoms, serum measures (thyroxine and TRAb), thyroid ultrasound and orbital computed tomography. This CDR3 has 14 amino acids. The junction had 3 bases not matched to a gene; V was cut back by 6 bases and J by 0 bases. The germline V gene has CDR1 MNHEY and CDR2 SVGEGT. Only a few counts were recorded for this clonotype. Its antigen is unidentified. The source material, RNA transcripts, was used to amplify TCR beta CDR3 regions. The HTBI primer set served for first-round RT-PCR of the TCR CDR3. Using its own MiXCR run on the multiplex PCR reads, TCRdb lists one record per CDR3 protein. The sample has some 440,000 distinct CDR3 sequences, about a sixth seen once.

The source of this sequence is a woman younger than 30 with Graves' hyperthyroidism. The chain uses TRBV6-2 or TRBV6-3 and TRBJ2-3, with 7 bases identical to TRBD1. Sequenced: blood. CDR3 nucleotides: TGTGCCAGCAGGGGACAGCATAGCACAGATACGCAGTATTTT. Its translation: CASRGQHSTDTQYF.